The rows below give T cell receptor beta chains drawn from one sample of a study of blood T cell repertoires in COVID-19. Some clones are missing from TCRdb's copy, which holds only in-frame ones; the method was immunoSEQ multiplex PCR. In the table there are about 220,000 clones, roughly 84% of which are singletons. Sequencing was done on a sample of peripheral blood. The receptors originated from a woman of 80 years or more with acute or convalescent COVID-19. The CDR3 runs from the conserved cysteine through the conserved F or W. Where a row states a size, it is once, few, many or the class of an expanded clone; other rows omit it.

V	size	J	CDR3
TRBV6-5	NA	TRBJ2-5	CASSYRTEETQYF
TRBV4-3	NA	TRBJ1-1	CASRPGQGGTEAFF
TRBV24-1	NA	TRBJ2-1	CATSDGLAGVYEQFF
TRBV7-9	once	TRBJ2-7	CASSLGTGGVYEQYF
TRBV7-9	NA	TRBJ2-1	CASSPPTSYNEQFF
TRBV28	NA	TRBJ1-5	CASSFHEDIPGHQAQHF
TRBV3-1/TRBV3-2	once	TRBJ2-1	CASSQAGQNEQFF
TRBV30	NA	TRBJ1-3	CAWSAVISGNTIYF
TRBV29-1	NA	TRBJ1-1	CSVEDSFYSNTEAFF
TRBV2	NA	TRBJ1-5	CASSQGAAGNQPQHF
TRBV6-5	NA	TRBJ2-3	CASSYSPSGGTDTQYF
TRBV6-5	NA	TRBJ1-2	CASSGTASNYGYTF
TRBV2	NA	TRBJ1-5	CASRKDIRGQPQHF
TRBV5-6	NA	TRBJ2-3	CASSFGGGTTDTQYF
TRBV5-1	NA	TRBJ1-3	CASSYEVTASGNTIYF
TRBV5-1	NA	TRBJ1-1	CASSLEKTVGTEAFF
TRBV27	NA	TRBJ2-6	CASSSTVISPGGTGANVLTF
TRBV4-1	few	TRBJ1-5	CASSQDGFVGQGGQPQHF
TRBV27	NA	TRBJ1-2	CASSFAGGPYGYTF
TRBV18	NA	TRBJ1-5	CASSPNAGTANQPQHF
TRBV10-3	few	TRBJ2-3	CAISPDRTYTDTQYF
TRBV24-1	NA	TRBJ1-1	CATRSPRDREVDRMNTEAFF
TRBV6-6	NA	TRBJ1-4	CASSYPSQGANEKLFF
TRBV6-5	NA	TRBJ1-2	CASRGTGTNYGYTF
TRBV5-1	NA	TRBJ2-5	CASSLGQEETQYF
TRBV7-9	few	TRBJ1-4	CASSYITGGGGEKLFF
TRBV19	NA	TRBJ1-5	CASSMGAGDQPQHF
TRBV27	few	TRBJ1-2	CASSFRDRGLYGYTF